This T cell receptor beta chain was recorded in a study of T cell clones after liver transplantation. This CDR3 is built from 14 residues. V lost 3 bases to trimming and J lost 6 bases; unmatched junction nucleotides: 10. CDR1 GTSNPN and CDR2 SVGIG come from the germline V gene (reference sequence). The assay was immunoSEQ multiplex PCR, and TCRdb's table has in-frame clones only and misses some. Here the sample spans approximately 26,000 clones, about 70% being singletons. The sequence came from a human donor who received a liver transplant. The rearrangement uses TRBV30 and TRBJ1-1; 7 bases fit TRBD1. The specimen comprised CD4+ T cells from blood, sampled before liver transplant. CDR3 nucleotides: TGTGCCTGGAGCTCGGGACAGACGAGGGCTGAAGCTTTCTTT. It yields the protein CAWSSGQTRAEAFF. The whole variable domain, filled in from reference TRBV30 and TRBJ1-1, reads SQTIHQWPATLVQPVGSPLSLECTVEGTSNPNLYWYRQAAGRGLQLLFYSVGIGQISSEVPQNLSASRPQDRQFILSSKKLLLSDSGFYLCAWSSGQTRAEAFFGQGTRLTVV.